The source of this TCR beta chain is a study of blood T cell repertoires in COVID-19. Study information: Spain, Italy and the United States supplied samples that represented acute and convalescent COVID-19. From T cells, B-cell-depleted T cells, or PBMCs came the material, which was cDNA or gDNA.

As handled by the study authors: Amplification of reference gene primers was used by the study to estimate nucleated cell counts. The data were produced by immunoSEQ multiplex PCR, yet TCRdb's version contains in-frame clones alone and is incomplete. Clonal size and the V and J genes are those of that table, whereas D and trimming came from the DNA. The data hold around 250,000 clones, with about 86% observed a single time. This TCR was recovered from a man in his sixties with acute or convalescent COVID-19. Sample: peripheral blood.

The CDR3 DNA reads as TGTGCCAGCAGTGATCGTTGGAGCTCCTACGAGCAGTACTTC. It is translated as CASSDRWSSYEQYF. The chain has TRBV6-1 and TRBJ2-7; D unresolved. Trimming took 3 bases from V and 0 from J, leaving 9 bases between them. CDR3 length: 14 residues. Germline CDR1 MNHNS, CDR2 SASEGT.